This T cell receptor beta chain was found in a study of blood T cell repertoires in COVID-19 (TCRdb year 2020). The study in broad terms: Samples covering the acute and convalescent phases of COVID-19 were provided by collaborators in the United States, Italy and Spain. Where HLA class I and class II types were available, the types were taken from metadata supplied by the sample provider, not from assay-based typing. The sample metadata nearly always contained a de-identified subject ID, COVID-19 status, age in years and sex. The prospective study material was composed of cDNA or gDNA derived from T cells, B-cell-depleted T cells, or PBMCs. The dataset comprised deeply sampled blood TCRbeta repertoires from subjects exposed to, actively infected with, or recovered from COVID-19. The repertoires were released in a freely available public database meant as a resource for research on the immune response to SARS-CoV-2. The samples were drawn from the first 160 participants of the ongoing ImmuneRACE study and from 1,200 or so subjects provided by 6 global collaborators.

The study at large found these results: Clinical and demographic metadata were provided uncurated, with the amount varying by source and participant.

As concerns this clone: Its cognate antigen has yet to be identified. Per-base quality was not reported, and no clone a single base away is much larger than it.

Participants in the prospective study were aged about 18 to 89 years, lived in more than 20 United States geographic areas, and enrolled through a virtual design. In the prospective study, cohorts were assigned on the basis of participant-reported clinical history obtained from a screening survey and a study questionnaire. Exposed participants had been in contact with someone with a PCR-confirmed or clinician-diagnosed COVID-19 case within 2 weeks of study entry. In the prospective study, mobile phlebotomists collected whole blood, serum and a nasopharyngeal or oropharyngeal swab from each participant. Over a roughly two-month period, participants in the prospective study had the option of providing additional blood draws and questionnaires. Before DNA extraction, prospective study blood samples were shipped either frozen or at room temperature. TCRbeta CDR3 regions were amplified from genomic DNA by means of the immunoSEQ Assay, a bias-controlled multiplex PCR. In the source study's methods: The number of nucleated cells in each sample was estimated from the amplification of reference gene primers within the assay. To quantify the absolute abundance of each unique TCRbeta CDR3 rearrangement, sequence reads were collapsed and filtered. For each sample, productive Simpson clonality was calculated as the square root of Simpson's diversity index over productive rearrangements. Here the immuneACCESS table is served through TCRdb, limited to in-frame sequences with V and J called. Missing clones are a known gap in these copies; in checked studies unresolved V genes cover under half, and the rest lacks a known reason. That table supplies the V and J calls and clone size; D and trimming were determined from the DNA. Within this sample are some 360,000 clones, with roughly 86% of them counted one time only. In total, the top ten clones hold approximately 1% of the sample.

Deletion took 3 bases off V and 0 bases off J, with a span of 10 bases between the germline ends. CDR1 SGDLS and CDR2 YYNGEE are derived from the germline V gene. From cysteine to phenylalanine, the CDR3 is 14 amino acids long. Only the CDR3 region is kept as DNA, spanning 42 bases read in frame from base 1. Sequencing used PBMCs or T cells enriched from blood (not recorded which). This TCR was sampled from a woman aged 25 to 45 who had been exposed to COVID-19. The sequence joins TRBV9 to TRBJ2-7, and TRBD1 may be the D gene, going by 6 matching bases. The CDR3 is CASSETGNSYEQYF. The DNA sequence reads TGTGCCAGCAGCGAGACAGGTAACTCCTACGAGCAGTACTTC.